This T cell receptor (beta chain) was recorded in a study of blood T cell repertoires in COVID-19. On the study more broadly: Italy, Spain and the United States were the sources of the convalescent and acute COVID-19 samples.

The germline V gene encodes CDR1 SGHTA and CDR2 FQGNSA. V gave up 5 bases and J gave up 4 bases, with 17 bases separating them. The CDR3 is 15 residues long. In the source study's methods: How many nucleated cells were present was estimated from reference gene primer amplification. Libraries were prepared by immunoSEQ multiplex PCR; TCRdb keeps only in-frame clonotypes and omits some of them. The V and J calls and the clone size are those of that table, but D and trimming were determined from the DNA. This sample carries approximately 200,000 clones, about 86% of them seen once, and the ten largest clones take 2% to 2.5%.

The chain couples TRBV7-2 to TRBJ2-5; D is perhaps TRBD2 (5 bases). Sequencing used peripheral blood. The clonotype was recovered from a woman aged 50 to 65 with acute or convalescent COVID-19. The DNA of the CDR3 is TGTGCCAGCAGCCCCGAGCTCGGGAATGGAGAGACCCAGTACTTC. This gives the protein CASSPELGNGETQYF.